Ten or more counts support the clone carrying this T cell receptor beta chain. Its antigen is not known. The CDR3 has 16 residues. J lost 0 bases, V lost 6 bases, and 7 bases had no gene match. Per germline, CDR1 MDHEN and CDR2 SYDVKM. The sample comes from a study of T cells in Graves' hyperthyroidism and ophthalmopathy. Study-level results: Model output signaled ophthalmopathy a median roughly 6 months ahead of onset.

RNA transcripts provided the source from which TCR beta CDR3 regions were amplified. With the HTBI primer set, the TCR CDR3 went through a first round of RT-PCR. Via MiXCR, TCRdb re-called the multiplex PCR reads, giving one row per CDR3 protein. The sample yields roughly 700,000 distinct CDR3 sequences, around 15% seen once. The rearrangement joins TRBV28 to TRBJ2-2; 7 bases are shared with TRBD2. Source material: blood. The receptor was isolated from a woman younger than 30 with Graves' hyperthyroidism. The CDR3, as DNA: TGTGCCAGCAGATTAGCGGGCCAGGCGAACACCGGGGAGCTGTTTTTT. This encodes CASRLAGQANTGELFF.